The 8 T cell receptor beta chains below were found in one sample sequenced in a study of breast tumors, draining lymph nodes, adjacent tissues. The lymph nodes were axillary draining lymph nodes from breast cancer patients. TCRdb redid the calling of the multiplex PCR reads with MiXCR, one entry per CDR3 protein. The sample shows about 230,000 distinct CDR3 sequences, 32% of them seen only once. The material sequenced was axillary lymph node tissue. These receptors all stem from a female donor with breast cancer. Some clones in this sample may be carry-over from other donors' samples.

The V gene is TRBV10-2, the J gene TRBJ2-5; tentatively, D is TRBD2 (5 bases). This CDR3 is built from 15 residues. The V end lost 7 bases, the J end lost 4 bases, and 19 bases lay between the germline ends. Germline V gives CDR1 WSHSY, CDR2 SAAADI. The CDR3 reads CASTISDGVRETQYF. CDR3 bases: TGCGCCAGCACTATCTCTGACGGGGTGCGAGAGACCCAGTACTTC.

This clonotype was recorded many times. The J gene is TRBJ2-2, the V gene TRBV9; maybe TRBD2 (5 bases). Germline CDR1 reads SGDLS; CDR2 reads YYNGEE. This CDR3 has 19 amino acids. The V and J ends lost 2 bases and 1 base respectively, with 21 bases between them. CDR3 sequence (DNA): TGTGCCAGCAGCGTTCTAGGACTCCGCGCGGCTGTGAACACCGGGGAGCTGTTTTTT. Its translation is CASSVLGLRAAVNTGELFF.

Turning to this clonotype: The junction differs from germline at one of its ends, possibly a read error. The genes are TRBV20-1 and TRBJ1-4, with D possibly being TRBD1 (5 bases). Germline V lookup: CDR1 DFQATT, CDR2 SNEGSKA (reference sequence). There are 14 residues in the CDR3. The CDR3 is CSAPVDRGNGKLFF. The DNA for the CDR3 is TGCAGTGCCCCCGTCGATAGGGGAAATGGAAAACTGTTCTTT.

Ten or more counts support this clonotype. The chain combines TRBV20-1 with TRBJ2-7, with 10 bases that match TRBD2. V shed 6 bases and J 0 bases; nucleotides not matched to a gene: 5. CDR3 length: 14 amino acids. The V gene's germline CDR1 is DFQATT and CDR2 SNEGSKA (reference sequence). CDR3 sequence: CSARSGRASYEQYF. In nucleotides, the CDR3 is TGCAGTGCCCGAAGCGGGAGGGCCTCCTACGAGCAGTACTTC.

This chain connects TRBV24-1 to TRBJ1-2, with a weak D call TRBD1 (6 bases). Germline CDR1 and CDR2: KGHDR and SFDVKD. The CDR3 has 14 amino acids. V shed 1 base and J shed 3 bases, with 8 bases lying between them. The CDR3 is CATSDLRTDYGYTF. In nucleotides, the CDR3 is TGTGCCACCAGTGATTTAAGGACAGACTATGGCTACACCTTC.

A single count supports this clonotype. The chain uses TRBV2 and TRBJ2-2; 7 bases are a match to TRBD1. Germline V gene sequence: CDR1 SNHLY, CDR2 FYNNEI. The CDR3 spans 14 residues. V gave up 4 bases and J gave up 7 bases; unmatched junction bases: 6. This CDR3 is CASSASTGIGELFF. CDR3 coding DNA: TGTGCCAGCAGTGCCTCGACAGGGATCGGGGAGCTGTTTTTT.

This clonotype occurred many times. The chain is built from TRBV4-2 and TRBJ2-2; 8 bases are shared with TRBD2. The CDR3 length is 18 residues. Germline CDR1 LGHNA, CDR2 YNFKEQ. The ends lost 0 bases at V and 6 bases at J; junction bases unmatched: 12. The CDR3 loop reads CASSQEGAGRALSGELFF. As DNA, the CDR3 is TGTGCCAGCAGCCAAGAGGGTGCCGGGAGGGCCCTCTCCGGGGAGCTGTTTTTT.

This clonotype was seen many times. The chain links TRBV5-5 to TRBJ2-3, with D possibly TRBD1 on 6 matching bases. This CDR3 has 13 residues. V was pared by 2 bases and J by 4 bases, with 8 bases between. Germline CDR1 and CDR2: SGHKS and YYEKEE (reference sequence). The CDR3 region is CASSLQGADTQYF. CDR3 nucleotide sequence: TGTGCCAGCAGCTTACAGGGTGCAGATACGCAGTATTTT.